Shown below are 9 T cell receptor beta chains from a single sample sequenced in a study of T cells in Graves' hyperthyroidism and ophthalmopathy (dated by TCRdb to between 2018 and 2021). The library was obtained by multiplex PCR. The instrument given in TCRdb is Illumina HiSeq 2000. The TCR beta CDR3 regions were amplified from the RNA transcripts. The first round of RT-PCR for the TCR CDR3 was performed with the HTBI primer set and the Qiagen OneStep RT-PCR kit. TCRdb took the public reads, trimmed them with fastp at Q25, ran MiXCR for clone calling and kept in-frame beta chains. CDR3 protein sequences are deduplicated, and each keeps its most common genes and DNA. In this sample the table shows about 610,000 distinct CDR3 sequences, more than 15% of which occur a single time. The ten biggest clones cover around 3.3% of the sample. The sample consisted of blood. These receptors all stem from a woman in her forties with Graves' ophthalmopathy.

This clonotype occurred many times. The chain's CDR3 is CASRTGATLSGANVLTF. CDR3 DNA: TGTGCCAGCAGGACAGGGGCTACCCTTTCCGGGGCCAACGTCCTGACTTTC. The chain combines TRBV2 with TRBJ2-6; the match to TRBD1 covers 8 bases. The germline gives CDR1 SNHLY, CDR2 FYNNEI. The CDR3 consists of 17 residues. Losses at the gene ends were 6 bases for V and 4 bases for J; bases not matched to a gene: 11.

The J gene is TRBJ2-3, the V gene TRBV27; the D is unclear. This CDR3 is 13 amino acids long. CDR1 is MNHEY and CDR2 is SMNVEV in the germline V gene (reference sequence). V was clipped by 8 bases and J by 5 bases, with 14 bases between them. The CDR3 sequence is CASYSSVEDTQYF. For the CDR3, the DNA is TGTGCCAGCTACTCCTCCGTGGAAGATACGCAGTATTTT.

This chain uses TRBV6-9 with TRBJ1-4; unclear D gene. The CDR3 is 16 residues long. Germline V gene lookup returns CDR1 MNHGY and CDR2 SVAAGI. Between the trimmed V and J ends, which lost 3 bases and 3 bases, there was a span of 14 bases. CDR3 in amino acids: CASSYQGRSANEKLFF. The CDR3 nucleotides are TGTGCCAGCAGTTACCAAGGAAGGTCGGCTAATGAAAAACTGTTTTTT.

In this sample, this clonotype turned up a few times. The chain combines TRBV12-3 or TRBV12-4 with TRBJ2-7, with D possibly being TRBD1 (6 bases). Trimming took off 5 bases at V and 7 bases at J, with 21 bases between the two ends. This CDR3 has 15 residues. CDR3 residues: CASSTITGRLSEQYF. CDR3 bases: TGTGCCAGCAGTACCATAACAGGGCGGTTGTCAGAGCAGTACTTC.

CDR3 protein: CSVEWDRVIGLFF. In DNA form, the CDR3 reads TGCAGCGTTGAATGGGACAGGGTCATAGGGCTGTTTTTT. The chain couples TRBV29-1 to TRBJ2-2, with TRBD1 matching over 9 bases. The CDR3 extends over 13 amino acids. V was pared by 2 bases and J by 13 bases, with 8 bases of the junction left unmatched. Germline V CDR1 and CDR2: SQVTM, ANQGSEA.

This clonotype has at least ten counts. This chain links TRBV7-2 with TRBJ2-1; D not resolved. The CDR3 loop spans 15 amino acids. V lost 0 bases and J lost 2, with 8 bases in between. Germline V gene lookup returns CDR1 SGHTA and CDR2 FQGNSA. The CDR3 nucleotides are TGTGCCAGCAGCTTAGCTAGAGCGCCCTACAATGAGCAGTTCTTC. This translates into CASSLARAPYNEQFF.

This clonotype was seen only a few times. The V and J genes are TRBV4-1 and TRBJ2-1; 9 bases line up with TRBD2. The germline V gene encodes CDR1 MGHRA and CDR2 YSYEKL. V dropped 0 bases and J dropped 2; count of bases not matched to a gene: 5. The CDR3 has 17 residues. CDR3 protein: CASSQDWAGGPYNEQFF. CDR3 sequence (DNA): TGCGCCAGCAGCCAAGATTGGGCGGGGGGGCCCTACAATGAGCAGTTCTTC.

The chain links TRBV25-1 to TRBJ1-2, with D maybe TRBD1 (5 bases). The CDR3 length is 15 residues. V lost 3 bases and J 7 bases, leaving 18 bases between the germline ends. Germline V gene sequence: CDR1 MGHDK, CDR2 SYGVNS. In nucleotides, the CDR3 is TGTGCCAGCAGTGACTCCACAGGACCCGGTCTTGGCTACACCTTC. Translation: CASSDSTGPGLGYTF.

This clonotype occurred many times. The chain is built from TRBV20-1 and TRBJ1-2; TRBD1 matches at 9 bases. After removal of 2 bases from V and 4 bases from J, the junction contained 8 bases not matched to a gene. Germline V CDR1 and CDR2: DFQATT, SNEGSKA (reference sequence). The CDR3 extends over 15 amino acids. The CDR3 is CSARISGTGLYGYTF. As DNA, the CDR3 is TGCAGTGCTAGAATATCCGGGACAGGGCTCTATGGCTACACCTTC.